These T cell receptor beta chains were read from a single sample in a study of cytomegalovirus exposure and HLA in healthy donors. Using immunoSEQ multiplex PCR, the repertoire was profiled, and TCRdb retains in-frame clones only, with some absent. The table lists nearly 200,000 clones, about three quarters of them singletons. The material sequenced was PBMCs. These TCRs come from a woman aged 25 to 45 in good health and CMV-seropositive. CDR3s include the opening cysteine and the closing phenylalanine or tryptophan. D genes are given only for firm matches. A row's size may be missing; if present it is once, few, many or a size class.

size: -; V: TRBV7-9; D: -; J: TRBJ2-1; CDR3: CASQPRYRHLYDEQFF; DNA: TGTGCCAGCCAACCCAGATATAGACACCTTTACGATGAGCAGTTCTTC
size: -; V: TRBV29-1; D: TRBD1; J: TRBJ1-2; CDR3: CSVVTGGDYGYTF; DNA: TGCAGCGTTGTTACAGGGGGCGACTATGGCTACACCTTC
size: -; V: TRBV2; D: -; J: TRBJ2-3; CDR3: CASSEAGQGGDTQYF; DNA: TGTGCCAGCAGTGAAGCGGGTCAGGGGGGAGATACGCAGTATTTT
size: -; V: TRBV4-2; D: TRBD2; J: TRBJ2-2; CDR3: CASSQKWGGDTGELFF; DNA: TGTGCCAGCAGCCAAAAGTGGGGGGGGGACACCGGGGAGCTGTTTTTT
size: -; V: TRBV27; D: TRBD2; J: TRBJ2-7; CDR3: CASSLLPGLAGGLGEQYF; DNA: TGTGCCAGCAGTCTCCTTCCGGGACTAGCGGGGGGGCTGGGCGAGCAGTACTTC
size: -; V: TRBV5-8; D: TRBD1; J: TRBJ1-6; CDR3: CASSSRTGINSPLHF; DNA: TGTGCCAGCAGCTCGAGGACAGGGATTAATTCACCCCTCCACTTT
size: -; V: TRBV7-2; D: TRBD1; J: TRBJ1-5; CDR3: CASSLAQAGGGQPQHF; DNA: TGTGCCAGCAGCTTAGCGCAGGCAGGGGGCGGGCAGCCCCAGCATTTT
size: -; V: TRBV5-4; D: -; J: TRBJ1-2; CDR3: CASSLGGSLYGYTF; DNA: TGTGCCAGCAGCTTGGGGGGCAGTCTATATGGCTACACCTTC
size: few; V: TRBV2; D: -; J: TRBJ1-4; CDR3: CASRGAPGNEKLFF; DNA: TGTGCCAGCAGGGGGGCCCCCGGGAATGAAAAACTGTTTTTT
size: -; V: TRBV7-2; D: -; J: TRBJ2-7; CDR3: CASSPHSINYEQYF; DNA: TGTGCCAGCAGCCCGCACAGCATAAACTACGAGCAGTACTTC
size: once; V: TRBV28; D: TRBD1; J: TRBJ2-7; CDR3: CASRARGQGAYEQYF; DNA: TGTGCCAGCAGAGCACGTGGACAGGGTGCCTACGAGCAGTACTTC
size: -; V: TRBV7-8; D: TRBD2; J: TRBJ2-7; CDR3: CASSPSSGRAYEQYF; DNA: TGTGCCAGCAGCCCCTCTAGCGGGAGGGCCTACGAGCAGTACTTC
size: -; V: TRBV5-1; D: -; J: TRBJ1-4; CDR3: CASTRDNSEKLFF; DNA: TGCGCCAGCACCCGGGACAACTCGGAAAAACTGTTTTTT
size: -; V: TRBV7-4; D: TRBD1; J: TRBJ2-4; CDR3: CASSPDRGDKNIQYF; DNA: TGTGCCAGCAGCCCGGACAGGGGCGACAAAAACATTCAGTACTTC
size: -; V: TRBV30; D: TRBD1; J: TRBJ1-1; CDR3: CAWSSGTGQAFF; DNA: TGTGCCTGGAGCTCCGGGACAGGGCAAGCTTTCTTT
size: -; V: TRBV5-1; D: -; J: TRBJ1-1; CDR3: CASSFTTQRNEAFF; DNA: TGCGCCAGCAGCTTCACGACACAGAGAAATGAAGCTTTCTTT
size: -; V: TRBV7-8; D: -; J: TRBJ2-7; CDR3: CASSLAAGARTTIVYF; DNA: TGTGCCAGCAGCTTAGCGGCAGGGGCCCGTACTACGATAGTGTACTTC
size: -; V: TRBV7-3; D: TRBD2; J: TRBJ2-2; CDR3: CASSLYGGGNTGELFF; DNA: TGTGCCAGCAGCTTATACGGGGGGGGGAACACCGGGGAGCTGTTTTTT
size: once; V: TRBV2; D: TRBD1; J: TRBJ1-2; CDR3: CASSEWGQGGGYTF; DNA: TGTGCCAGCAGTGAATGGGGACAGGGTGGAGGCTACACCTTC
size: -; V: TRBV7-3; D: -; J: TRBJ2-2; CDR3: CASSLAQQGVTGELFF; DNA: TGTGCCAGCAGCTTAGCCCAACAGGGCGTCACCGGGGAGCTGTTTTTT
size: few; V: TRBV7-8; D: -; J: TRBJ1-6; CDR3: CASSLVVRGGTYNSPLHF; DNA: TGTGCCAGCAGCTTAGTAGTAAGGGGTGGAACCTATAATTCACCCCTCCACTTT
size: -; V: TRBV27; D: TRBD1; J: TRBJ2-2; CDR3: CASSPRRGTGNTGELFF; DNA: TGTGCCAGCAGTCCACGCCGCGGGACAGGGAACACCGGGGAGCTGTTTTTT
size: few; V: TRBV27; D: -; J: TRBJ1-5; CDR3: CASGARMGNQPQHF; DNA: TGTGCCAGCGGGGCGCGGATGGGCAATCAGCCCCAGCATTTT
size: -; V: TRBV12-5; D: TRBD1; J: TRBJ1-2; CDR3: CASGLGDRGSGYTF; DNA: TGTGCTAGTGGTTTGGGGGACAGGGGGAGCGGCTACACCTTC
size: few; V: TRBV11-2; D: -; J: TRBJ1-2; CDR3: CAKRGYYGYTF; DNA: TGTGCCAAAAGGGGGTACTATGGCTACACCTTC
size: -; V: TRBV18; D: -; J: TRBJ2-3; CDR3: CASSPYRLTGSAADTQYF; DNA: TGTGCCAGCTCACCTTACCGACTTACAGGCTCTGCGGCAGATACGCAGTATTTT
size: once; V: TRBV14; D: TRBD2; J: TRBJ2-4; CDR3: CASSYSSGQNIQYF; DNA: TGTGCCAGCAGCTATTCTAGCGGTCAAAACATTCAGTACTTC
size: -; V: TRBV7-6; D: TRBD2; J: TRBJ2-3; CDR3: CASSHSGGSTDTQYF; DNA: TGTGCCAGCAGCCATAGCGGGGGTAGCACAGATACGCAGTATTTT
size: -; V: TRBV25-1; D: TRBD2; J: TRBJ2-4; CDR3: CASSSQGRSGRVQYF; DNA: TGTGCCAGCAGTTCACAAGGCCGCAGCGGGAGGGTTCAGTACTTC
size: -; V: TRBV29-1; D: TRBD1; J: TRBJ2-2; CDR3: CSVARQGASGELFF; DNA: TGCAGCGTCGCAAGACAGGGGGCAAGCGGGGAGCTGTTTTTT
size: -; V: TRBV9; D: TRBD2; J: TRBJ2-1; CDR3: CASEGDPSGTINEQFF; DNA: TGTGCCAGCGAAGGGGACCCTAGCGGGACTATCAATGAGCAGTTCTTC
size: -; V: TRBV5-1; D: -; J: TRBJ1-1; CDR3: CASSEQGGTEAFF; DNA: TGCGCCAGCAGCGAACAGGGTGGCACTGAAGCTTTCTTT
size: -; V: TRBV5-1; D: -; J: TRBJ2-2; CDR3: CASSLASGPGELFF; DNA: TGCGCCAGCAGCTTGGCTTCAGGCCCCGGGGAGCTGTTTTTT
size: few; V: TRBV6-1; D: -; J: TRBJ1-1; CDR3: CASSEQGRATEAFF; DNA: TGTGCCAGCAGTGAGCAGGGCAGGGCGACTGAAGCTTTCTTT
size: -; V: TRBV11-1; D: TRBD1; J: TRBJ2-5; CDR3: CASSFSRDRAETQYF; DNA: TGTGCCAGCAGCTTTTCCCGGGACAGGGCCGAGACCCAGTACTTC
size: few; V: TRBV28; D: TRBD1; J: TRBJ1-5; CDR3: CASNIQGRNQPQHF; DNA: TGTGCCAGCAATATACAGGGGCGAAATCAGCCCCAGCATTTT
size: -; V: TRBV6-6; D: TRBD2; J: TRBJ2-1; CDR3: CASSRLLVAGYNEQFF; DNA: TGTGCCAGCAGCCGCCTTTTAGTAGCGGGGTACAATGAGCAGTTCTTC
size: -; V: TRBV25-1; D: TRBD1; J: TRBJ2-6; CDR3: CASSKGTGFSGANVLTF; DNA: TGTGCCAGCAGTAAGGGGACAGGGTTCTCTGGGGCCAACGTCCTGACTTTC
size: -; V: TRBV6-1; D: TRBD1; J: TRBJ1-4; CDR3: CASVQTGRGEKLFF; DNA: TGTGCCAGCGTCCAGACAGGGAGAGGTGAAAAACTGTTTTTT
size: -; V: TRBV6-4; D: TRBD1; J: TRBJ1-6; CDR3: CASSDGTGGSPLHF; DNA: TGTGCCAGCAGTGACGGGACAGGGGGTTCACCCCTCCACTTT
size: -; V: TRBV9; D: TRBD1; J: TRBJ2-2; CDR3: CASSALSGTEYTGELFF; DNA: TGTGCCAGCAGCGCTTTATCCGGGACAGAATACACCGGGGAGCTGTTTTTT
size: -; V: TRBV7-2; D: -; J: TRBJ2-5; CDR3: CASSFRARALETQYF; DNA: TGTGCCAGCAGCTTCCGGGCCAGGGCGCTGGAGACCCAGTACTTC